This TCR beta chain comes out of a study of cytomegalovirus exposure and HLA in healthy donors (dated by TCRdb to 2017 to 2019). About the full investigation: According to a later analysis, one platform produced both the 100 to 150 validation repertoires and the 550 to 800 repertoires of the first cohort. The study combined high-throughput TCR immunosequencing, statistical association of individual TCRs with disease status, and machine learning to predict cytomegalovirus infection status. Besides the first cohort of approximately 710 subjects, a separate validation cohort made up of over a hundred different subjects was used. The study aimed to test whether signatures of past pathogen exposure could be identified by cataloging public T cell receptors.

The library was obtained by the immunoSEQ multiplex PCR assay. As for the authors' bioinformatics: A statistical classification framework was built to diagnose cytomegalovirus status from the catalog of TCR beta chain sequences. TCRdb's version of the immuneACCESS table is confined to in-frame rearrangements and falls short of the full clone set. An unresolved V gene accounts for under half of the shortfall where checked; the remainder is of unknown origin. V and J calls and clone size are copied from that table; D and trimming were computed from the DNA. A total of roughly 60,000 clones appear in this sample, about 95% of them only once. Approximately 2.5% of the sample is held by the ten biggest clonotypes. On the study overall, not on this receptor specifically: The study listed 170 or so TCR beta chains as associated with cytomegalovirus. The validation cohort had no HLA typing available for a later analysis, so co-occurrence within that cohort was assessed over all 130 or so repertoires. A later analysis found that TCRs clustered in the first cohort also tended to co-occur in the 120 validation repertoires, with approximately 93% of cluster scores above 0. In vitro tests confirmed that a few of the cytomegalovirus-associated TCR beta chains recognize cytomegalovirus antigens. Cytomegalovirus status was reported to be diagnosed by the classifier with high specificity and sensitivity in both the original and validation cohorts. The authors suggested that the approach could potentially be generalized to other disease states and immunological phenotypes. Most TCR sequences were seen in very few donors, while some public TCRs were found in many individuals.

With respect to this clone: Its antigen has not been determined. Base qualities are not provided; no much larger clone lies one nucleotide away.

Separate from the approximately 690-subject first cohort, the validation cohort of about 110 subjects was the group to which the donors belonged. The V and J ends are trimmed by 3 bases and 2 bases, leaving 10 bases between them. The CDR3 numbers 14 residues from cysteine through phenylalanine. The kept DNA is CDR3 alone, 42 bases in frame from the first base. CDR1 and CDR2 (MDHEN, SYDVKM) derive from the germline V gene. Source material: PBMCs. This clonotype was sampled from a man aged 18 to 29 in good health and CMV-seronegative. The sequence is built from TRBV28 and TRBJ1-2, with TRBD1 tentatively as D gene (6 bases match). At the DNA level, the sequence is TGTGCCAGCAGTTTTAGAACAGGGAACTATGGCTACACCTTC. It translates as CASSFRTGNYGYTF.